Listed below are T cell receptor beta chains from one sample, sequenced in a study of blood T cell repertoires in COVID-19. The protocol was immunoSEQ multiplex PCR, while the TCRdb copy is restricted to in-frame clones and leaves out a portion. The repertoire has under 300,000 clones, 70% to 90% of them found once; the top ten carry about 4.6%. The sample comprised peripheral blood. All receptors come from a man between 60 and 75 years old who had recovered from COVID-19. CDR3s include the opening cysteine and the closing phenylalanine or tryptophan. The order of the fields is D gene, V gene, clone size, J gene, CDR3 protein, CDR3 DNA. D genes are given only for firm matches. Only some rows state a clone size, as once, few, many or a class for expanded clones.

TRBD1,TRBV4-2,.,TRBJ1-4,CASSHQPIGTANEKLFF,TGTGCCAGCAGCCACCAGCCTATAGGGACAGCCAATGAAAAACTGTTTTTT
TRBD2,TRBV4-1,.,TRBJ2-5,CASSQGTSGLETQYF,TGCGCCAGCAGCCAAGGGACTAGCGGGCTGGAGACCCAGTACTTC
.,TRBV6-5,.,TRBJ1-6,CASGIRGNSPLHF,TGTGCCAGTGGGATAAGAGGGAATTCACCCCTCCACTTT
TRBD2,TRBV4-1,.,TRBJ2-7,CASGLAGSYEQYF,TGCGCCAGCGGACTAGCGGGGTCCTACGAGCAGTACTTC
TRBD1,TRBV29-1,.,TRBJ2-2,CSVDTGQGRTGELFF,TGCAGCGTTGATACGGGACAGGGGCGGACCGGGGAGCTGTTTTTT
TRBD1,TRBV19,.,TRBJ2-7,CASSIFSRGTYEQYF,TGTGCCAGTAGTATCTTTTCCAGGGGGACCTACGAGCAGTACTTC
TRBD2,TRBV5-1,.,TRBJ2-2,CASSLGLATVGELFF,TGCGCCAGCAGCTTAGGACTAGCGACCGTCGGGGAGCTGTTTTTT
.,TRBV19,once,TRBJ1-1,CASSIDEPMNTEAFF,TGTGCCAGTAGTATAGATGAACCTATGAACACTGAAGCTTTCTTT
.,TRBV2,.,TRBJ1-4,CASREDNEKLFF,TGTGCCAGCAGAGAGGATAATGAAAAACTGTTTTTT
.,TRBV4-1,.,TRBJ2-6,CASSQDAGLSGANVLTF,TGCGCCAGCAGCCAAGATGCAGGGCTCTCTGGGGCCAACGTCCTGACTTTC
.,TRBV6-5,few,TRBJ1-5,CASQGRYQPQHF,TGTGCCAGTCAGGGGCGTTATCAGCCCCAGCATTTT
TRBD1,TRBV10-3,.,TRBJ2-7,CAISESGTGGFEQYF,TGTGCCATCAGTGAGTCCGGGACAGGGGGCTTCGAGCAGTACTTC
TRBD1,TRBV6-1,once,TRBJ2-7,CASSDIEGATSYEQYF,TGTGCCAGCAGTGATATCGAGGGGGCAACCTCCTACGAGCAGTACTTC
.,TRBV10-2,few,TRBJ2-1,CASSESANEQFF,TGCGCCAGCAGTGAGTCGGCCAATGAGCAGTTCTTC
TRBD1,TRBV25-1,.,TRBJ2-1,CASRSGQGQQSEQFF,TGTGCCAGCCGTTCGGGACAGGGCCAACAAAGTGAGCAGTTCTTC
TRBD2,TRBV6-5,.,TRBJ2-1,CASRRSGGNNEQFF,TGTGCCAGCAGGCGTAGCGGGGGGAACAATGAGCAGTTCTTC
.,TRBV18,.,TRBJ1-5,CASSVGGINNQPQHF,TGTGCCAGCTCAGTTGGGGGGATCAACAATCAGCCCCAGCATTTT
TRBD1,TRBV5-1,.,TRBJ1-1,CASSARTGGFTEAFF,TGCGCCAGCAGCGCCCGGACAGGGGGGTTCACTGAAGCTTTCTTT
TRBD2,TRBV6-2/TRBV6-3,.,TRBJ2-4,CASSLRGGQNIQYF,TGTGCCAGCAGCCTAAGGGGAGGGCAAAACATTCAGTACTTC
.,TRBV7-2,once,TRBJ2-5,CASSLAGQRETQYF,TGTGCCAGCAGCTTAGCGGGTCAGAGGGAGACCCAGTACTTC
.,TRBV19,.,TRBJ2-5,CASSIGGTVQETQYF,TGTGCCAGTAGTATAGGCGGGACAGTCCAAGAGACCCAGTACTTC
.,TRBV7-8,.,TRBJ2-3,CASSTRDRKQGDTQYF,TGTGCCAGCAGCACGAGGGACCGAAAGCAGGGGGATACGCAGTATTTT
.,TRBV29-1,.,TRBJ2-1,CSVDSLHNEQFF,TGCAGCGTCGACAGCCTACACAATGAGCAGTTCTTC
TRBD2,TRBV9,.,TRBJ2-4,CASSVEGLGFQYF,TGTGCCAGCAGCGTAGAGGGACTAGGCTTTCAGTACTTC
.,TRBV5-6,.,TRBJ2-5,CASSLFGGSQETQYF,TGTGCCAGCAGCTTGTTCGGGGGATCACAAGAGACCCAGTACTTC
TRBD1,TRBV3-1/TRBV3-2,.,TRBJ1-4,CASSDRGGGEKLFF,TGTGCCAGCAGTGACAGGGGCGGGGGTGAAAAACTGTTTTTT
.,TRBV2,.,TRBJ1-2,CASSEADTLLGYGYTF,TGTGCCAGCAGTGAAGCCGATACTCTCCTAGGCTATGGCTACACCTTC
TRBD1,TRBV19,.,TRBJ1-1,CASSIGGTGKTEAFF,TGTGCCAGTAGTATAGGTGGGACAGGCAAAACTGAAGCTTTCTTT
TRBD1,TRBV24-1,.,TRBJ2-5,CATSADRGRGETQYF,TGTGCCACCAGTGCGGACAGGGGAAGGGGAGAGACCCAGTACTTC
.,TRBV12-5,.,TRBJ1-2,CASGLPSFGYTF,TGTGCTAGTGGTTTGCCGTCCTTTGGCTACACCTTC
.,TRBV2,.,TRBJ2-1,CASSLLARNEQFF,TGTGCCAGCAGTCTCCTTGCCCGGAATGAGCAGTTCTTC
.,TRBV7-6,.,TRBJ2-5,CASSTSTGLIRETQYF,TGTGCCAGCAGCACTTCTACGGGACTTATAAGAGAGACCCAGTACTTC
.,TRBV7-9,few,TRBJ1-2,CASSHSVGGRGGYTF,TGTGCCAGCAGCCACTCGGTGGGGGGGCGCGGTGGCTACACCTTC
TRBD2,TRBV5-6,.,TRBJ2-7,CASSSGLAGGWEQYF,TGTGCCAGCAGCTCAGGACTAGCGGGAGGTTGGGAGCAGTACTTC
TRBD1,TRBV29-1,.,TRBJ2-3,CSVRGTGVDTQYF,TGCAGCGTGCGTGGGACAGGGGTCGATACGCAGTATTTT
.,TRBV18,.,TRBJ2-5,CASSPVGSGVETQYF,TGTGCCAGCTCACCGGTTGGTTCGGGGGTGGAGACCCAGTACTTC
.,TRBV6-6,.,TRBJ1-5,CASSYSPVAAVQPQHF,TGTGCCAGCAGTTACTCCCCGGTGGCGGCGGTCCAGCCCCAGCATTTT
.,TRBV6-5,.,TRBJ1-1,CASTKGDTEAFF,TGTGCCAGCACCAAGGGGGACACTGAAGCTTTCTTT
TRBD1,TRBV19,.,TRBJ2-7,CASSMDRGPGGEQYF,TGTGCCAGTAGTATGGACAGGGGGCCCGGCGGCGAGCAGTACTTC
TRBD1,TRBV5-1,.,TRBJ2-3,CASSNTDRGLGTDTQYF,TGCGCCAGTAGCAATACGGACAGGGGGCTAGGCACAGATACGCAGTATTTT
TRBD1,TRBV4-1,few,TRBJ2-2,CASSQGDRNTGELFF,TGCGCCAGCAGCCAAGGGGACAGGAACACCGGGGAGCTGTTTTTT
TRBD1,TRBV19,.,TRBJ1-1,CASSTTGDTEAFF,TGTGCCAGTAGTACGACAGGGGACACTGAAGCTTTCTTT
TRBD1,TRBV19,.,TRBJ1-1,CASSPGQFPTEAFF,TGTGCCAGTAGCCCGGGACAGTTTCCCACTGAAGCTTTCTTT
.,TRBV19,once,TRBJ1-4,CASSIGWRAEKLFF,TGTGCCAGTAGTATTGGGTGGCGGGCCGAAAAACTGTTTTTT
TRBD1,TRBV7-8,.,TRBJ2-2,CASILTGTTGELFF,TGTGCCAGCATCCTGACAGGGACCACCGGGGAGCTGTTTTTT
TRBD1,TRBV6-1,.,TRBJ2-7,CASSEAVGGFGEQYF,TGTGCCAGCAGTGAAGCGGTAGGGGGCTTTGGCGAGCAGTACTTC
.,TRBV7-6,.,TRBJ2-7,CASSLYKGPRYEQYF,TGTGCCAGCAGCTTATACAAGGGGCCCAGGTACGAGCAGTACTTC
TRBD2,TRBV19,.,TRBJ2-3,CASSGLARGTQYF,TGTGCCAGTAGCGGACTAGCGAGGGGTACGCAGTATTTT
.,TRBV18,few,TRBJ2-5,CASSTYGGGETQYF,TGTGCCAGCTCAACCTACGGGGGAGGAGAGACCCAGTACTTC
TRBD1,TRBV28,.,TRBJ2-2,CASLDRGYTGELFF,TGTGCCAGCTTAGACAGGGGGTATACCGGGGAGCTGTTTTTT
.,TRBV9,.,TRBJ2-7,CASSVGPVGGYEQYF,TGTGCCAGCAGCGTGGGCCCGGTAGGTGGCTACGAGCAGTACTTC
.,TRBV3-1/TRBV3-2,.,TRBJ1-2,CASSQGSQPYGYTF,TGTGCCAGCAGCCAGGGGAGCCAGCCCTATGGCTACACCTTC
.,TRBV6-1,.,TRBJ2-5,CASSEQVRETQYF,TGTGCCAGCAGTGAACAGGTCCGGGAGACCCAGTACTTC
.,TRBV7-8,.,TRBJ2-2,CASSKGGVWELFF,TGTGCCAGCAGCAAAGGGGGGGTTTGGGAGCTGTTTTTT
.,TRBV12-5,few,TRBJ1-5,CASATDEGQPQHF,TGTGCTAGTGCTACGGATGAGGGACAGCCCCAGCATTTT